The T cell receptor (beta chain) under discussion was sequenced for a study of cytomegalovirus exposure and HLA in healthy donors. Across the study: Around 87 million unique TCRs, all from HLA-typed donors, were included in an early release of the data.

The CDR3 totals 19 residues. Germline V gene sequence: CDR1 MNHEY, CDR2 SMNVEV (reference sequence). V was clipped by 0 bases and J by 3 bases, with 23 bases between them. In the case of this clone: The antigen remains undetermined.

Findings of the study overall: A later analysis by the authors found several of the most significant clusters apparently linked to common viral pathogens. Excluded: some indistinguishable V segments such as TRBV6-2 and TRBV6-3. Earlier results showed most TCR beta V segments being productive about 87% or about 30% of the time.

Use of 60 Vbeta and 13 Jbeta primers characterized the PCR. Assay used: immunoSEQ multiplex PCR; TCRdb lists only in-frame clones, some missing. The sample shows approximately 150,000 clones, more than 60% of them seen only once. This TCR came from a man aged 40-49 years in good health and CMV-seronegative. This sequence joins TRBV27 and TRBJ1-1; D may be TRBD1 (5 bases). The specimen sequenced was PBMCs. For the CDR3, the DNA is TGTGCCAGCAGTTTATCCCCTAGGCTCACAGGAAGCCGGTACACTGAAGCTTTCTTT. Its protein is CASSLSPRLTGSRYTEAFF.